This T cell receptor beta chain was sequenced during a study of beta chain features in type 1 diabetes. In the study overall: The number of sorted cells examined across all samples was some 99 million.

Trimming removed 9 bases from V and 1 base from J; junction bases left unmatched: 9. The CDR3 runs to 14 residues. Germline V gene lookup returns CDR1 SGHNT and CDR2 YYREEE (reference sequence). Sequencing targeted expressed TCRB transcripts, as all isolated RNA had been reverse transcribed. An average of around 3.5 million reads was obtained for naive, central memory and regulatory T cell samples. TCRdb's copy holds only in-frame clones and misses some; the assay was immunoSEQ multiplex PCR. Of almost 350,000 clones listed, less than 20% were seen once; the top ten hold 0.035% to 0.05%. This clone was counted a few times.

This clonotype was sampled from a woman aged 18 to 35 in good health. Sequenced input: naive CD4+ T cells from blood. The rearrangement joins TRBV5-4 to TRBJ1-1; 7 nucleotides match TRBD1. The CDR3 DNA sequence: TGTGCCACGGTGGGGGCAGGGGGGAACACTGAAGCTTTCTTT. Residues: CATVGAGGNTEAFF.